The source of this TCR beta chain is a study of blood T cell repertoires in COVID-19. Study overall: Samples representing acute and convalescent COVID-19 were sourced from the United States, Italy and Spain.

The CDR3 spans 15 residues. V gave up 1 base and J gave up 6 bases; unmatched junction bases: 6. CDR1 and CDR2 (germline): SGHAT, FQNNGV. The assay was immunoSEQ multiplex PCR, and TCRdb's table has in-frame clones only and misses some. This table has 150,000 to 250,000 clones, roughly 90% appearing once. Participant-reported clinical history was the basis for cohort assignment. Resolution of symptoms, clearance, or two negative PCRs was present in recovered Cohort 3 donors. Input material: PBMCs or T cells enriched from blood (not recorded which). The chain couples TRBV11-2 to TRBJ2-7, with 10 bases matching TRBD2. This clonotype was sampled from a young woman who had recovered from COVID-19. CDR3 residues: CASSLVLAGEGEQYF. Written as DNA, the CDR3 is TGTGCCAGCAGCTTAGTCCTAGCGGGAGAGGGCGAGCAGTACTTC.